This T cell receptor (beta chain) was recovered during a study of spatial heterogeneity in lung cancer. Across the study: The cohort: around 77 early-stage, untreated non-small cell lung cancer patients. In raw reads, more than 9.5 appearances on average were recorded for each unique TCR and UMI combination.

The library protocol tagged each TCR cDNA with a unique molecular identifier. Via MiXCR, TCRdb re-called the 5' RACE reads, giving one row per CDR3 protein. The sample lists 45,000 to 55,000 distinct CDR3 sequences, approximately 10% occurring once. In this sample, this clonotype turned up many times. Indicated time point: blood at routine non-recurrence follow-up after resection. The authors sequenced whole RNA from tumor, nontumor lung or frozen PBMC without sorting. Germline values: CDR1 SGHDT, CDR2 YYEEEE. CDR3 length equals 16 residues. V was cut by 0 bases and J by 0 bases, with 10 bases left in between.

This sequence was found in a male donor with early-stage non-small cell lung cancer. V usage is TRBV5-6 and J usage is TRBJ2-1; D gene unclear. This specimen was PBMCs, taken at follow-up. CDR3 nucleotides: TGTGCCAGCAGCTTGGAACCCGGCCCCTCCTACAATGAGCAGTTCTTC. Amino acids: CASSLEPGPSYNEQFF.